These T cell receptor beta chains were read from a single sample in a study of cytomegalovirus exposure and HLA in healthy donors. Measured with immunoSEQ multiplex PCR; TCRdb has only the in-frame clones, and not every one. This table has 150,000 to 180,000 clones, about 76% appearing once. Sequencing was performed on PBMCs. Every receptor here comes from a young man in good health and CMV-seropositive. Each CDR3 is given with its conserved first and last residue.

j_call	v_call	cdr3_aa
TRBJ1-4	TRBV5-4	CASSLMSSGGGNEKLFF
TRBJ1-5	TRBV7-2	CASSLADRPHQPQHF
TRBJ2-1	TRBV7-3	CASSPTHRVTYNEQFF
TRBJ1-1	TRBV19	CASRKAGNTEAFF
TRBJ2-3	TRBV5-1	CASSLSRDTQYF
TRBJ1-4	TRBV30	CAWSGVRTNEKLFF
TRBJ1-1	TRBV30	CAWTRVLNTEAFF
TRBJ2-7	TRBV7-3	CASSPDRGRSHEQYF
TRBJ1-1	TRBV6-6	CASSPTGNTEAFF
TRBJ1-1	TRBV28	CASSLRGGGAFF
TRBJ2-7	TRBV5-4	CASSPPSGSSYEQYF
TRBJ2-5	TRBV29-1	CSAGDRAQETQYF